Presented here are 20 T cell receptor beta chains from one specimen sequenced in a study of vaccination and CD4 T cells after COVID-19. The treatment is: roughly 11-day PBMC culture with coronavirus spike peptide pools or control peptides (ViraFEST assay). Their antigen targets remain unknown. Sequencing of the DNA from cultured CD4+ T cells was carried out with the Oncomine TCR Beta short-read assay. TCRdb processed the PCR reads anew with MiXCR; each CDR3 protein has one entry. The sample includes roughly 14,000 distinct CDR3 sequences, roughly 53% of them seen just once. This material consisted of CD4+ T cells from blood, cultured in vitro, taken before SARS-CoV-2 vaccination. These receptors came from a human donor who had recovered from COVID-19.

The chain recombines TRBV29-1 with TRBJ1-2, with D possibly matching TRBD1 (6 bases). This CDR3 is 13 amino acids long. Germline CDR1 and CDR2: SQVTM and ANQGSEA. The V gene lost 4 bases and the J gene lost 3 bases, with 12 bases spanning the gap. This CDR3 is CSVGPPGDYGYTF. CDR3 coding DNA: TGCAGCGTTGGCCCCCCAGGGGACTATGGCTACACCTTC.

The chain uses TRBV12-3 or TRBV12-4 and TRBJ2-7; the D is unclear. The J call is doubtful: the DNA matches TRBJ2-5 better. The CDR3 runs to 11 residues. CDR3 bases: TGTGCCAGCAGTTTACGGGAGACCCAGTACTTC. It specifies CASSLRETQYF.

This clonotype was recorded a few times. The gene calls are TRBV6-1 and TRBJ1-1; TRBD1 aligns across 8 bases. The CDR3 runs 12 residues. With V trimmed by 10 bases and J by 7 bases, 8 bases remained unmatched. The germline gives CDR1 MNHNS, CDR2 SASEGT. CDR3 nucleotides: TGTGCCACTGGACAGGGTGGGATTGAAGCTTTCTTT. Translated: CATGQGGIEAFF.

A few counts support this clonotype. V usage is TRBV15 and J usage is TRBJ2-7, with 9 bases lining up with TRBD1. The CDR3 runs 16 residues. V shed 0 bases and J 0 bases; nucleotides not matched to a gene: 3. Germline CDR1 is LNHNV and CDR2 is YYDKDF (reference sequence). Here the CDR3 reads CATSRDDRGSSYEQYF. Here the CDR3 DNA reads TGTGCCACCAGCAGAGACGACAGGGGGAGCTCCTACGAGCAGTACTTC.

The V gene is TRBV12-3 or TRBV12-4, the J gene TRBJ1-5; possibly TRBD1 for D (5 bases). The CDR3 is 17 amino acids. The V end lost 3 bases, the J end lost 4 bases, and 19 bases lay between the germline ends. The CDR3 loop is CASSFGAGREANQPQHF. CDR3 DNA sequence: TGTGCCAGCAGTTTCGGTGCGGGACGTGAGGCAAATCAGCCCCAGCATTTT.

V is TRBV6-5 and J is TRBJ1-5; TRBD1 matches at 7 bases. This CDR3 is 15 amino acids long. The germline V gene encodes CDR1 MNHEY and CDR2 SVGAGI. V dropped 4 bases and J dropped 3; count of bases not matched to a gene: 6. The CDR3 DNA is TGTGCCAGCAGTTCCTTCAGGGGGGTCAATCAGCCCCAGCATTTT. It translates to CASSSFRGVNQPQHF.

V is TRBV20-1 and J is TRBJ1-5; the D is unclear. Germline V lookup: CDR1 DFQATT, CDR2 SNEGSKA (reference sequence). The ends were cut back, 6 bases at V and 0 bases at J, with 6 bases in the middle. CDR3 length: 12 amino acids. The CDR3 region is CSARHSNQPQHF. CDR3 bases: TGCAGTGCCCGACATAGCAATCAGCCCCAGCATTTT.

Only a few counts were recorded for this clonotype. V gene TRBV6-1 combines with J gene TRBJ1-5, with a weak D call TRBD1 (6 bases). This CDR3 comprises 16 residues. V shed 2 bases and J shed 7 bases, with 18 bases lying between them. Per the germline V gene, CDR1 is MNHNS and CDR2 is SASEGT. CDR3 bases: TGTGCCAGCAGTGAACAAATATTACAGGGATCCCAGCCCCAGCATTTT. This translates into CASSEQILQGSQPQHF.

This clonotype was detected a few times. V gene TRBV6-2 or TRBV6-3 combines with J gene TRBJ2-5, with D hard to call. CDR3 length equals 15 residues. V shed 0 bases and J shed 5 bases, with 13 bases lying between them. The germline gives CDR1 MNHEY, CDR2 SVGEGT. This chain's CDR3 is CASSYSSELVETQYF. CDR3 nucleotides: TGTGCCAGCAGTTACTCGTCAGAGTTGGTGGAGACCCAGTACTTC.

This clonotype was observed a handful of times. This chain connects TRBV30 to TRBJ1-5; D is possibly TRBD1 (5 bases). This CDR3 contains 16 residues. V lost 0 bases to trimming and J lost 4 bases, with 16 bases between them. Germline V gene lookup returns CDR1 GTSNPN and CDR2 SVGIG (reference sequence). The CDR3 DNA is TGTGCCTGGAGTGTATCAGACAGTAGGCTTAATCAGCCCCAGCATTTT. It codes for CAWSVSDSRLNQPQHF.

This chain joins TRBV19 and TRBJ2-2; D unresolved. CDR1 and CDR2 (germline): LNHDA, SQIVND (reference sequence). The V gene lost 2 bases and the J gene lost 1 base, with 8 bases spanning the gap. The CDR3 covers 15 residues. DNA for the CDR3: TGTGCCAGTAGTATATCCACCCTGAACACCGGGGAGCTGTTTTTT. Encoded protein: CASSISTLNTGELFF.

This clonotype turned up a few times. J is TRBJ2-7 and V is TRBV28; D possibly corresponds to TRBD2 (5 bases). The V gene's germline CDR1 is MDHEN and CDR2 SYDVKM. The germline V and J ends were trimmed by 4 bases and 5 bases, with 9 bases remaining between them. The CDR3 contains 12 residues. CDR3 loop: CASSSYGDEQYF. The CDR3 region has the DNA TGTGCCAGCAGTTCGTACGGGGACGAGCAGTACTTC.

This chain links TRBV10-2 with TRBJ2-5, with D unresolved. CDR3 size: 13 residues. V shed 7 bases and J shed 5 bases, with 14 bases lying between them. CDR1 is WSHSY, CDR2 SAAADI, per germline. CDR3 amino acids: CASTQGLWETQYF. The CDR3 DNA sequence: TGCGCCAGCACTCAAGGCCTATGGGAGACCCAGTACTTC.

The chain uses TRBV27 and TRBJ2-5; D is undetermined. This CDR3 comprises 14 residues. V dropped 4 bases and J dropped 4 bases, with 13 bases sitting between them. From germline, CDR1 is MNHEY and CDR2 SMNVEV (reference sequence). CDR3 region: CASSSQTSRETQYF. For the CDR3, the DNA is TGTGCCAGCAGTTCGCAGACCTCCAGAGAGACCCAGTACTTC.

This sequence joins TRBV7-8 and TRBJ2-1; 7 bases agree with TRBD2. V trimming: 2 bases; J trimming: 7 bases; junction bases outside the gene matches: 2. Per the germline V gene, CDR1 is SGHVS and CDR2 is FQNEAQ. The CDR3 sequence is 13 residues long. The CDR3: CASSLMRENEQFF. In DNA, the CDR3 is TGTGCCAGCAGCTTAATGCGGGAGAATGAGCAGTTCTTC. Based on the CDR3 plus reference TRBV7-8 and TRBJ2-1, the full variable domain is GAGVSQSPRYKVAKRGQDVALRCDPISGHVSLFWYQQALGQGPEFLTYFQNEAQLDKSGLPSDRFFAERPEGSVSTLKIQRTQQEDSAVYLCASSLMRENEQFFGPGTRLTVL.

This clonotype has only a few counts. The chain recombines TRBV19 with TRBJ2-2; D is possibly TRBD1 or TRBD2 (6 bases each). CDR3 length equals 12 residues. Trimming removed 7 bases from V and 6 bases from J, with 9 bases in between. CDR1 is LNHDA, CDR2 SQIVND, per germline (reference sequence). This CDR3 reads CASIRGPGELFF. For the CDR3, the DNA is TGTGCCAGTATCCGGGGGCCCGGGGAGCTGTTTTTT.

This clonotype was seen just once. The J gene is TRBJ2-6, the V gene TRBV5-8; D is perhaps TRBD1 (5 bases). The CDR3 is 17 residues long. Between the trimmed V and J ends, which lost 10 bases and 10 bases, there was a span of 30 bases. Germline CDR1 is SGHTS and CDR2 is YDEGEE. CDR3 residues: CAGRQSLFVGDPNVLTF. The CDR3 region has the DNA TGTGCCGGACGACAGTCTCTTTTTGTAGGTGACCCAAACGTCCTGACTTTC.

This chain links TRBV4-1 with TRBJ1-5; D gene uncertain. CDR1 is MGHRA and CDR2 is YSYEKL in the germline V gene. The germline V and J ends were trimmed by 1 base and 4 bases, with 17 bases remaining between them. The CDR3 length is 17 residues. DNA of the CDR3: TGCGCCAGCAGCCAAGGGTCGGCAGGACGGGAAAATCAGCCCCAGCATTTT. It encodes CASSQGSAGRENQPQHF.

The V and J genes are TRBV10-3 and TRBJ2-3; D is perhaps TRBD2 (6 bases). Between the trimmed V and J ends, which lost 6 bases and 2 bases, there was a span of 15 bases. This CDR3 has 15 residues. The germline CDR1 and CDR2 sequences are ENHRY and SYGVKD. The CDR3 nucleotides are TGTGCCATCAGACGTATGGGAGGAAACACAGATACGCAGTATTTT. It is translated as CAIRRMGGNTDTQYF.

This clonotype was counted only a few times. This chain joins TRBV24-1 and TRBJ2-3; 8 bases map to TRBD1. This CDR3 comprises 14 residues. Germline values: CDR1 KGHDR, CDR2 SFDVKD. J gave up 1 base and V 7 bases, and 3 bases lay outside the gene matches. The CDR3 sequence is CATSWTGRTDTQYF. CDR3 bases: TGTGCCACCAGCTGGACAGGGCGCACAGATACGCAGTATTTT.